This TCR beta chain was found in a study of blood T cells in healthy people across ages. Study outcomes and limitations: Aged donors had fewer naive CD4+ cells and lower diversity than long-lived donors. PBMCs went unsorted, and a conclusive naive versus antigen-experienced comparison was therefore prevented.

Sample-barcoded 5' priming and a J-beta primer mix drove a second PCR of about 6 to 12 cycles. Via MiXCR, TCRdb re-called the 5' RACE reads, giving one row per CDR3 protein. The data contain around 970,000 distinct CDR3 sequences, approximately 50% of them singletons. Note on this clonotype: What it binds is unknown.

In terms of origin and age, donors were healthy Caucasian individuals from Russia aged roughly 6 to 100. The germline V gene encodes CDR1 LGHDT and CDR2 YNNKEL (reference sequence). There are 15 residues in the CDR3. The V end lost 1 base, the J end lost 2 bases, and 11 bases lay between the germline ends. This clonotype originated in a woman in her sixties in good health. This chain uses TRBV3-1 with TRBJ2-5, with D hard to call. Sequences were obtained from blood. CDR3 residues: CASSQVAGAQETQYF. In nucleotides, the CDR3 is TGTGCCAGCAGCCAAGTAGCCGGCGCACAAGAGACCCAGTACTTC.